This is a list of T cell receptor beta chains from one sample in a study of metastatic and nonmetastatic thyroid tumors. TCRdb reanalyzed the PCR reads with MiXCR. The sample holds roughly 72,000 clones, 15% to 20% seen once. The sequenced sample was blood. The receptors were sampled from a female donor with papillary thyroid cancer or a benign thyroid nodule (not recorded which). Some clones in this sample may be carry-over from other donors' samples. The CDR3 runs from the conserved cysteine through the conserved F or W. The order of the fields is V gene, J gene, D gene, clone size, CDR3 DNA, CDR3 protein. The D gene is left open where the match is weak. Clone size appears in some rows only: once, few, many, or a class for an expanded clone.

>TRBV20-1|TRBJ1-1|-|-
TGCAGTGCTAGAGATTTGTTAGGGTTAACGGTGAACACTGAAGCTTTCTTT
CSARDLLGLTVNTEAFF
>TRBV29-1|TRBJ1-1|TRBD1|many
TGCAGCGCCGACAGGGAGGGGGACACTGAAGCTTTCTTT
CSADREGDTEAFF
>TRBV6-5|TRBJ1-1|-|-
TGTGCCAGCAGTTGGGGTTTGGGAACTGAAGCTTTCTTT
CASSWGLGTEAFF
>TRBV27|TRBJ1-5|-|many
TGTGCCAGCAGTTCCTTCGGCCTTCCCCAACAGCAGCCCCAGCATTTT
CASSSFGLPQQQPQHF
>TRBV27|TRBJ2-5|TRBD2|many
TGTGCCAGCCAACCCCAGGCGGGACTAGCGGGAGTAGAGACCCAGTACTTC
CASQPQAGLAGVETQYF
>TRBV12-3/TRBV12-4|TRBJ1-5|-|many
TGTGCCAGCAGCCGACAAGTCAATCAGCCCCAGCATTTT
CASSRQVNQPQHF
>TRBV7-2|TRBJ2-3|-|few
TGTGCCAGCAGCTTAGGGACCAGAGTCGAGTATTTT
CASSLGTRVEYF
>TRBV20-1|TRBJ1-1|-|-
TGCAGTGCTAGGGATGAGTCCCGGAACACTGAAGCTTTCTTT
CSARDESRNTEAFF
>TRBV6-1|TRBJ2-3|-|many
TGTGCCAGCAGTGAAACGGGGGGCGCAGATACGCAGTATTTT
CASSETGGADTQYF
>TRBV20-1|TRBJ2-3|-|many
TGCAGTGCTAGAGCGGAGCGGGTCACAGATACGCAGTATTTT
CSARAERVTDTQYF
>TRBV27|TRBJ1-1|-|many
TGTGCCAGCACGCCGCATGGCAGGGTCGCTGAAGCTTTCTTT
CASTPHGRVAEAFF
>TRBV4-1|TRBJ1-1|TRBD1|many
TGCGCCAGCAGCCAAGACTGGACAGGGAGAACTGAAGCTTTCTTT
CASSQDWTGRTEAFF
>TRBV7-2|TRBJ2-7|TRBD2|-
TGTGCCAGCAGCATAACCCAACTAGCGGGCGAGCAGTACTTC
CASSITQLAGEQYF
>TRBV15|TRBJ2-5|-|-
TGTGCCACCAGCAGAGGAGGGGGTAAGGAGACTCAGTACTTC
CATSRGGGKETQYF
>TRBV9|TRBJ1-1|TRBD1|many
TGTGCCAGCAGCGTAGGGCCAGGGGGTTCGAACACTGAAGCTTTCTTT
CASSVGPGGSNTEAFF
>TRBV2|TRBJ2-7|-|many
TGTGCCACCAAACCTACGTTCTCCTACGAGCAGTACTTC
CATKPTFSYEQYF
>TRBV12-3/TRBV12-4|TRBJ1-2|-|few
TGTGCCAGCAGTCTCTGGGATGGCTACACCTTC
CASSLWDGYTF
>TRBV5-4|TRBJ2-3|TRBD1|many
TGTGCCAGCAGCTTACAGGGGGCAGGTACAGATACGCAGTATTTT
CASSLQGAGTDTQYF